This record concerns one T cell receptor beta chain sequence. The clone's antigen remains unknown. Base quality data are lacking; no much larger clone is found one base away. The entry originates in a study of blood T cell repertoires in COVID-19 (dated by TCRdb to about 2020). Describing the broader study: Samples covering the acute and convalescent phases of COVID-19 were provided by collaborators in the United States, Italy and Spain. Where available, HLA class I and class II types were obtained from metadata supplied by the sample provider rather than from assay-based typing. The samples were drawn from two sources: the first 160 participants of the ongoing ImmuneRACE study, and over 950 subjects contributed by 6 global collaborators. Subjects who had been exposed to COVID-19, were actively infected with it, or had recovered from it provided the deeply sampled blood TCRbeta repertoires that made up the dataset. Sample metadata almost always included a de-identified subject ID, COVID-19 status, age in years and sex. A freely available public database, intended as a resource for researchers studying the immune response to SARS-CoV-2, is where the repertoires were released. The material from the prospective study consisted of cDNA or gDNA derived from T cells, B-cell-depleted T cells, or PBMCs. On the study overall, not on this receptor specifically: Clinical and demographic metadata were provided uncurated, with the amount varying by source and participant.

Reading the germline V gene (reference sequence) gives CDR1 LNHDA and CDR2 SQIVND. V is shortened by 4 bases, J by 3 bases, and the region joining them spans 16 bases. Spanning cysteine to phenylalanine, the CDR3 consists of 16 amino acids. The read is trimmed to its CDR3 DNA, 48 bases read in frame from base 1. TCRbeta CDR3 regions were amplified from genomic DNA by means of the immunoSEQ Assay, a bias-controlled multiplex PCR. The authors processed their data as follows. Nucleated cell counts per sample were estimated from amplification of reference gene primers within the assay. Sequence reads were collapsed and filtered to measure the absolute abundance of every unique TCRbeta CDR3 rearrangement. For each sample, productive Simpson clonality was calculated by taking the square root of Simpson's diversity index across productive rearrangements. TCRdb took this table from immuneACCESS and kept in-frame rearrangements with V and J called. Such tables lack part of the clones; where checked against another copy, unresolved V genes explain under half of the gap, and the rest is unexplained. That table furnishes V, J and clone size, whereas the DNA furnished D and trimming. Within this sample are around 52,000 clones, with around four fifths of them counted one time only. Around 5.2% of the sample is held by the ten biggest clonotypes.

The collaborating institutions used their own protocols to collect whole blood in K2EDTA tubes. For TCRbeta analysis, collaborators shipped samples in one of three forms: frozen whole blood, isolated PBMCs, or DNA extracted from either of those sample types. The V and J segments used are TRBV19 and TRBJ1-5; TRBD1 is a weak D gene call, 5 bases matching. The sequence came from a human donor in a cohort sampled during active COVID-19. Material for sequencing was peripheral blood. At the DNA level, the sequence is TGTGCCAGTAGTAGGGGGGTCGGACGGCCCAATCAGCCCCAGCATTTT. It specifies CASSRGVGRPNQPQHF.